The clone carrying this T cell receptor beta chain was observed many times. Its antigen remains unidentified. The data originate from a study of T-cell reconstitution after alpha-beta-depleted transplantation in children. Whole-study findings and limits: A year had passed since transplant, and T-cell counts and diversity by then came mostly from newly produced T cells. Reportedly, alpha-beta T cells present about two months post-transplant originated from several hundred expanded clones of graft origin.

It was with unique molecular identifiers that the TCRbeta library was prepared. One entry per CDR3 protein results from TCRdb running MiXCR on the PCR reads. The sample has hundreds of thousands of distinct CDR3 sequences; more than 20% are singletons. The CDR3 loop spans 17 amino acids. In germline, CDR1 is LNHNV, CDR2 YYDKDF (reference sequence). Trimming cost V 1 base and J 1 base, with 15 bases left between them. The receptor was isolated from a girl aged 2 to 10 with Fanconi anemia, due to receive a stem cell transplant. The material was PBMCs, obtained before TCRalphabeta/CD19-depleted stem cell transplant. The V call is TRBV15, the J call TRBJ2-3; tentative D call: TRBD2 (6 bases). CDR3 nucleotide sequence: TGTGCCACCAGCAGAGGACTAGGCCGGTTGGGCACAGATACGCAGTATTTT. Translated: CATSRGLGRLGTDTQYF.